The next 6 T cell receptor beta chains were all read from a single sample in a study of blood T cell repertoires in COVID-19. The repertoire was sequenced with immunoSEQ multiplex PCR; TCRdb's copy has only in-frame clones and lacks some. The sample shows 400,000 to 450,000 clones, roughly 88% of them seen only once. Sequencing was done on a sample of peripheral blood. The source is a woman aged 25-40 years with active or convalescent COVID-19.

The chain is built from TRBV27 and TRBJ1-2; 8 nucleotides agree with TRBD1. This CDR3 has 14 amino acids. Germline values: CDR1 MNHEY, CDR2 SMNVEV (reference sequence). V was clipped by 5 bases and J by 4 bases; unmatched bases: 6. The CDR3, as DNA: TGTGCCAGCAGTCCTACCGGGACAGGCTATGGCTACACCTTC. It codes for CASSPTGTGYGYTF.

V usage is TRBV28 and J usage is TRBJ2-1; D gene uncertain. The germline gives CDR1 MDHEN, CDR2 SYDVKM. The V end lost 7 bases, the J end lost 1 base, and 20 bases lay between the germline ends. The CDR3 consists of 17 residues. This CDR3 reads CASKFALRHGSYNEQFF. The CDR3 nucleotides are TGTGCCAGCAAGTTTGCCCTTAGACATGGGTCCTACAATGAGCAGTTCTTC.

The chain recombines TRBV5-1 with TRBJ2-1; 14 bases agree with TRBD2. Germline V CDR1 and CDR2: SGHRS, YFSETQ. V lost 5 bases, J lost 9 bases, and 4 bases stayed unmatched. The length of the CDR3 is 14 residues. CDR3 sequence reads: CASRDGLAGGEQFF. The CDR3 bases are TGCGCCAGCAGGGACGGACTAGCGGGAGGTGAGCAGTTCTTC.

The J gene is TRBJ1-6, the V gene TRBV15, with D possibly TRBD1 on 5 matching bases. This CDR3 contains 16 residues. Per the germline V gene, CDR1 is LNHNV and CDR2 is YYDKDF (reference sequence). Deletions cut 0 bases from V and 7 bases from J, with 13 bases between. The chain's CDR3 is CATSRDRGGANSPLHF. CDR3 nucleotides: TGTGCCACCAGCAGAGATCGAGGAGGGGCCAATTCACCCCTCCACTTT.

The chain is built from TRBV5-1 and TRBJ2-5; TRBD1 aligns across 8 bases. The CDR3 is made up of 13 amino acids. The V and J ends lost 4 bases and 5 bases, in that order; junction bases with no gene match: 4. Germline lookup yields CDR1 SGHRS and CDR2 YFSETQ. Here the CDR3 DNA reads TGCGCCAGCAGCCTGGACAGGGTGGAGACCCAGTACTTC. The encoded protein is CASSLDRVETQYF.

The CDR3 spells CASSLAGGYEQYF. CDR3 in DNA: TGTGCCAGCAGCTTAGCGGGGGGATACGAGCAGTACTTC. The rearrangement uses TRBV13 and TRBJ2-7, with 7 bases fitting TRBD2. V lost 1 base, J lost 4 bases, and 1 base stayed unmatched. The CDR3 is 13 residues long. Germline loops: CDR1 PRHDT, CDR2 FYEKMQ (reference sequence).